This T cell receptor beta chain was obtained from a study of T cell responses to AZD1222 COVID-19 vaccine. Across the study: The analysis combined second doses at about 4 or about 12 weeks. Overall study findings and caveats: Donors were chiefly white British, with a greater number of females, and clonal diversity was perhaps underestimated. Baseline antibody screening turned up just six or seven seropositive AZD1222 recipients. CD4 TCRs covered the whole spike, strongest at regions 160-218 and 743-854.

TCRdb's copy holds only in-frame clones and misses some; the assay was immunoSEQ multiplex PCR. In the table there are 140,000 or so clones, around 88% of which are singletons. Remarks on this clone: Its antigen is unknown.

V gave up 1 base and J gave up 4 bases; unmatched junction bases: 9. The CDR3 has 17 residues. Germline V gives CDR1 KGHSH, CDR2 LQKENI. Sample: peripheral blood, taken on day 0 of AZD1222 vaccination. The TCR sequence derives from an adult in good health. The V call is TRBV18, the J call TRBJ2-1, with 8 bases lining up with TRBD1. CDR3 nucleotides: TGTGCCAGCTCACCACGGGCAGGGGGCCAGACTTACAATGAGCAGTTCTTC. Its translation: CASSPRAGGQTYNEQFF.